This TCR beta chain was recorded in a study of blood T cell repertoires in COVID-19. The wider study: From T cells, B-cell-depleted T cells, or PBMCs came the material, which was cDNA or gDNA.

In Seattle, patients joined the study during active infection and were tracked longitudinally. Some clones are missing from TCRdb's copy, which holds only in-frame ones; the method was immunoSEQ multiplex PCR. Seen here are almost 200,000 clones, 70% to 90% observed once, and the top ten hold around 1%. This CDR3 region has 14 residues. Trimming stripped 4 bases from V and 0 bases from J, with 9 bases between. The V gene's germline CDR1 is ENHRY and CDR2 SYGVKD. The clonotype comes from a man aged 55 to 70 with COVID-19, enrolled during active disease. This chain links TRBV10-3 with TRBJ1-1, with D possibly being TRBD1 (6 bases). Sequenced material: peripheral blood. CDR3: CAISGGTLNTEAFF. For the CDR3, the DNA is TGTGCCATCAGTGGGGGGACATTGAACACTGAAGCTTTCTTT.